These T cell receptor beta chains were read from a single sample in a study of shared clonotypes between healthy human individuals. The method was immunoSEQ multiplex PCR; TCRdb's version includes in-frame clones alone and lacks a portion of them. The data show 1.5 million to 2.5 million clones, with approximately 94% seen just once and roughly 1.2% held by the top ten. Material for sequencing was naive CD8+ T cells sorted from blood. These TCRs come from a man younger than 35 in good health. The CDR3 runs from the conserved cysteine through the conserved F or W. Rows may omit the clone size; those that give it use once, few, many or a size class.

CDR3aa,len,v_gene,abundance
CASSGGTSGSYEQYF,15,TRBV6-5,once
CASSTSWGRETQYF,14,TRBV9,-
CASRPQGGTEAFF,13,TRBV7-9,-
CASSLDSNTGELFF,14,TRBV7-9,-
CASNSGVNTEAFF,13,TRBV19,-
CASGRGGASGANVLTF,16,TRBV2,-
CASSLMAGGTYNEQFF,16,TRBV11-2,-
CASSGRTGDTQYF,13,TRBV9,-
CASSLDGQRGSNYGYTF,17,TRBV5-1,-
CASSARYEQYF,11,TRBV25-1,-
CASSFGLAENYEQYF,15,TRBV5-4,once
CASSFTRFYEQYF,13,TRBV19,-
CASSLGVGRALYEQYF,16,TRBV7-2,-
CASSLEVSPLYEQYF,15,TRBV7-6,-
CASSHLSEETQYF,13,TRBV4-3,-
CASSFGGPDIYEQYF,15,TRBV27,-
CASSATEVATNEKLFF,16,TRBV9,-
CASSLIAGGLETQYF,15,TRBV27,-
CASSPPSAGGTTEQYF,16,TRBV5-1,-
CASSWGTDQETQYF,14,TRBV13,once
CASSLVQGGNTIYF,14,TRBV5-6,-
CASSSGLNTEAFF,13,TRBV27,-
CASREDRAYQPQHF,14,TRBV6-1,-
CSVEGNQETQYF,12,TRBV29-1,-
CASTLGVTYEQYF,13,TRBV6-6,few
CASTSWDRENYGYTF,15,TRBV19,once
CASSIDQETYEQYF,14,TRBV19,-
CASSRYRQGEFGELFF,16,TRBV18,-
CASNQRLAGVSDTQYF,16,TRBV7-8,-
CASSFVDRENTGELFF,16,TRBV27,-
CATGSGANTGELFF,14,TRBV10-3,-
CSVADWGGELFF,12,TRBV29-1,-
CASSMLGGDNEQFF,14,TRBV19,-
CACEKTNTGELFF,13,TRBV30,-
CASSLLDRATYNEQFF,16,TRBV4-1,-
CASSLNQNTGNTIYF,15,TRBV27,-
CASSLIGDPADTQYF,15,TRBV5-4,-
CASSHGTANQPQHF,14,TRBV18,-
CASSLGEVGRRGYTF,15,TRBV7-9,-
CASSISGSNTGELFF,15,TRBV5-4,-
CASSLGGGYEQYF,13,TRBV6-5,-
CASSLNRAQETQYF,14,TRBV28,-
CASSYDAGFEQFF,13,TRBV6-5,-
CASSLTGGFIEAFF,14,TRBV27,-
CASSEILNNEQFF,13,TRBV10-2,-
CASSQERSSGIYEQYF,16,TRBV4-2,-
CASSSGDVEQFF,12,TRBV5-6,once
CAISELSGSFQETQYF,16,TRBV10-3,-
CASSLENYNEQFF,13,TRBV5-4,-
CASSLAPQWASYEQYF,16,TRBV7-9,-
CASSFDATYEQYF,13,TRBV5-6,-
CAWTLEGGEETQYF,14,TRBV30,-